This note documents a single TCR beta chain sequence. The data are from a study of radiotherapy plus CTLA-4 blockade in lung cancer. Germline values: CDR1 MGHRA, CDR2 YSYEKL. V gave up 1 base and J gave up 3 bases, with 13 bases separating them. CDR3 length: 15 residues. The assay was immunoSEQ multiplex PCR, and TCRdb's table has in-frame clones only and misses some. The table has 65,000 to 90,000 clones, around nine tenths seen once. J is TRBJ2-7 and V is TRBV4-1; tentative D call: TRBD2 (6 bases). The material was peripheral blood, obtained from a patient treated with radiotherapy plus ipilimumab. The source of this sequence is a human donor with non-small cell lung cancer that progressed on radiotherapy plus ipilimumab. This chain's CDR3 is CASSQVELGGYEQYF. CDR3 bases: TGCGCCAGCAGCCAAGTTGAACTGGGAGGCTACGAGCAGTACTTC.